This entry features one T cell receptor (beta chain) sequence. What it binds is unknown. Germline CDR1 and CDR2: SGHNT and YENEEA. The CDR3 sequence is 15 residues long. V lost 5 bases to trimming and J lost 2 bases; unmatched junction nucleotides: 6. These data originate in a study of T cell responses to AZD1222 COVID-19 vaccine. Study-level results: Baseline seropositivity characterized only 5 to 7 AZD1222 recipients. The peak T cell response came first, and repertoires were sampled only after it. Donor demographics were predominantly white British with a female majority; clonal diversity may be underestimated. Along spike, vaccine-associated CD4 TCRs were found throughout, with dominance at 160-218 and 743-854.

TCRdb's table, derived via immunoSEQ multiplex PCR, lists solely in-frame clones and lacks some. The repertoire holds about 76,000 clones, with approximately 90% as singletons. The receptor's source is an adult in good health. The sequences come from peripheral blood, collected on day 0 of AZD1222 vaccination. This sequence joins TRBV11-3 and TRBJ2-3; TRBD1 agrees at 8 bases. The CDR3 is CASSTRTGNTDTQYF. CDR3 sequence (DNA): TGTGCCAGCAGCACCCGGACAGGGAACACAGATACGCAGTATTTT. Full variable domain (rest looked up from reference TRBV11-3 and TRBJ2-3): EAGVVQSPRYKIIEKKQPVAFWCNPISGHNTLYWYLQNLGQGPELLIRYENEEAVDDSQLPKDRFSAERLKGVDSTLKIQPAELGDSAVYLCASSTRTGNTDTQYFGPGTRLTVL.